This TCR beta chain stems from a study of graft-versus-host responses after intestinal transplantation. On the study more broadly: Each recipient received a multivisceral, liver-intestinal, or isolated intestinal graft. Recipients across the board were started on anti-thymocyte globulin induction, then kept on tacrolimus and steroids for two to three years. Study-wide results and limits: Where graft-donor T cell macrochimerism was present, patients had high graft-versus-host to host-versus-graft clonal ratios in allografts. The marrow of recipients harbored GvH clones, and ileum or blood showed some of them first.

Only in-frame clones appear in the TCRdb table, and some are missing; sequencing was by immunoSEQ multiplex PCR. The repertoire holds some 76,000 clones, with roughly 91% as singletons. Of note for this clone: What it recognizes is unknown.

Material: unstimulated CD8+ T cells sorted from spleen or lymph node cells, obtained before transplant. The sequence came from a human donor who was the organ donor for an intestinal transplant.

For the CDR3, the DNA is TGTGCCAGCAGCTTAGAAGAAGGTCGAAATTCACCCCTCCACTTT. This sequence encodes CASSLEEGRNSPLHF. The chain couples TRBV7-2 to TRBJ1-6; D not resolved. CDR3 length: 15 amino acids. V lost 1 base and J lost 7, with 11 bases in between. Germline loops: CDR1 SGHTA, CDR2 FQGNSA.